A selection of T cell receptor beta chains follows, all from one sample in a study of radiotherapy plus CTLA-4 blockade in lung cancer. Sequenced by immunoSEQ multiplex PCR; TCRdb stores in-frame clones only, minus some. The sample records 75,000 to 100,000 clones, 88% being singletons. Sequencing was performed on peripheral blood, taken from a patient treated with radiotherapy plus ipilimumab. These receptors came from a human donor with non-small cell lung cancer that progressed on radiotherapy plus ipilimumab. Both conserved end residues are part of each CDR3. Fields, in order: J gene, CDR3 length, clone size, V gene, D gene, CDR3 DNA, CDR3 protein. The D gene is left open where the match is weak. Part of the rows lack a size; the others show once, few, many or a class for expanded clones.

>TRBJ2-2|16|.|TRBV15|.
TGTGCCACCAGCACCATCAGCTGGGGGCGGCCCGGGGAGCTGTTTTTT
CATSTISWGRPGELFF
>TRBJ2-1|16|once|TRBV9|TRBD2
TGTGCCAGCGACAGCGGGAGGACTAGCGGTTACAATGAGCAGTTCTTC
CASDSGRTSGYNEQFF
>TRBJ2-5|14|.|TRBV5-1|TRBD2
TGCGCCAGCAGCTTGTGGGGCCGGGGGGAGACCCAGCACTTC
CASSLWGRGETQHF
>TRBJ2-2|13|.|TRBV10-1|.
TGCGCCAGCAGTAGACAAGACACCGGGGAGCTGTTTTTT
CASSRQDTGELFF
>TRBJ1-2|13|.|TRBV29-1|.
TGCAGCGTTGTTGGAGGACAGATAGATGGCTACACCTTC
CSVVGGQIDGYTF
>TRBJ2-7|15|.|TRBV21-1|.
TGTGCCAGCAGCAAAGCTACAGGCAGCTCCTACGAGCAGTACTTC
CASSKATGSSYEQYF
>TRBJ2-3|15|.|TRBV2|TRBD2
TGTGCCAGCAGCTCACTAGCGGGAAGCACAGATACGCAGTATTTT
CASSSLAGSTDTQYF
>TRBJ1-4|14|.|TRBV5-1|TRBD1
TGCGCCAGCAGCCTGGGACAGGGAGGCGAAAAACTGTTTTTT
CASSLGQGGEKLFF
>TRBJ2-7|14|.|TRBV19|TRBD2
TGTGCCAGTGACGGGACTAGCGGGTCCTACGAGCAGTACTTC
CASDGTSGSYEQYF
>TRBJ1-1|13|.|TRBV7-2|.
TGTGCCAGCAGCCTGTTAGGGAGCACTGAAGCTTTCTTT
CASSLLGSTEAFF
>TRBJ1-1|14|.|TRBV6-1|.
TGTGCCAGCAGTGCCTCTGGGGGGAACACTGAAGCTTTCTTT
CASSASGGNTEAFF
>TRBJ2-2|15|.|TRBV6-1|.
TGTGCCAGCAGAAACCCTGGGGGAGGCACCGGGGAGCTGTTTTTT
CASRNPGGGTGELFF
>TRBJ1-1|13|.|TRBV9|.
TGTGCCAGCAGCGTAGGGGAATTCACTGAAGCTTTCTTT
CASSVGEFTEAFF
>TRBJ2-2|16|once|TRBV4-2|.
TGTGCCAGCAGCCAACCAGGGGGGGAGGGAGCCGGGGAGCTGTTTTTT
CASSQPGGEGAGELFF
>TRBJ2-7|15|.|TRBV19|.
TGTGCCAGCCCTACTTTTCCGCGGGACAATTACGAGCAGTACTTC
CASPTFPRDNYEQYF
>TRBJ1-2|15|once|TRBV5-1|TRBD1
TGCGCCAGCAGCTTGGCAGGAGGGACAGGGAATGGCTACACCTTC
CASSLAGGTGNGYTF
>TRBJ1-2|17|.|TRBV9|.
TGTGCCAGCAGCGTCCGCGAGGGTCTCGGAAAGCCCTATGGCTACACCTTC
CASSVREGLGKPYGYTF
>TRBJ2-2|19|.|TRBV5-4|TRBD2
TGTGCCAGCAGCTTGGAGGGACTAGCGACCAACCGCCACACCGGGGAGCTGTTTTTT
CASSLEGLATNRHTGELFF
>TRBJ2-2|18|once|TRBV5-1|TRBD1
TGCGCCAGCAGCCCAGGCTGGGGGGACAGGGGACTCGGCGGGGAGCTGTTTTTT
CASSPGWGDRGLGGELFF
>TRBJ1-2|15|.|TRBV6-5|TRBD1
TGTGCCAGCAGTTACAAGACAGGGGAAGGCGCTGGCTACACCTTC
CASSYKTGEGAGYTF
>TRBJ1-1|14|.|TRBV2|.
TGTGCCGGAGAGGGGGGAGGTATCTTAACTGAAGCTTTCTTT
CAGEGGGILTEAFF
>TRBJ2-7|13|.|TRBV6-5|.
TGTGCCAGCAGCCTAAGGGGGTCCAGCGAGCAGTACTTC
CASSLRGSSEQYF
>TRBJ2-7|15|.|TRBV7-2|.
TGTGCCAGTGGTGTAGGGGGAGGCTACTCCTACGAGCAGTACTTC
CASGVGGGYSYEQYF
>TRBJ1-2|13|.|TRBV5-1|.
TGCGCCAGCAGCCAAGACGGCAACTATGGCTACACCTTC
CASSQDGNYGYTF
>TRBJ2-7|13|.|TRBV2|.
TGTGCCAGCAGAAAGGGACTCGGCTACGAGCAGTACTTC
CASRKGLGYEQYF
>TRBJ2-2|16|once|TRBV4-1|.
TGCGCCAGCAGCCGCATGGCAGGGGTGAACACCGGGGAGCTGTTTTTT
CASSRMAGVNTGELFF